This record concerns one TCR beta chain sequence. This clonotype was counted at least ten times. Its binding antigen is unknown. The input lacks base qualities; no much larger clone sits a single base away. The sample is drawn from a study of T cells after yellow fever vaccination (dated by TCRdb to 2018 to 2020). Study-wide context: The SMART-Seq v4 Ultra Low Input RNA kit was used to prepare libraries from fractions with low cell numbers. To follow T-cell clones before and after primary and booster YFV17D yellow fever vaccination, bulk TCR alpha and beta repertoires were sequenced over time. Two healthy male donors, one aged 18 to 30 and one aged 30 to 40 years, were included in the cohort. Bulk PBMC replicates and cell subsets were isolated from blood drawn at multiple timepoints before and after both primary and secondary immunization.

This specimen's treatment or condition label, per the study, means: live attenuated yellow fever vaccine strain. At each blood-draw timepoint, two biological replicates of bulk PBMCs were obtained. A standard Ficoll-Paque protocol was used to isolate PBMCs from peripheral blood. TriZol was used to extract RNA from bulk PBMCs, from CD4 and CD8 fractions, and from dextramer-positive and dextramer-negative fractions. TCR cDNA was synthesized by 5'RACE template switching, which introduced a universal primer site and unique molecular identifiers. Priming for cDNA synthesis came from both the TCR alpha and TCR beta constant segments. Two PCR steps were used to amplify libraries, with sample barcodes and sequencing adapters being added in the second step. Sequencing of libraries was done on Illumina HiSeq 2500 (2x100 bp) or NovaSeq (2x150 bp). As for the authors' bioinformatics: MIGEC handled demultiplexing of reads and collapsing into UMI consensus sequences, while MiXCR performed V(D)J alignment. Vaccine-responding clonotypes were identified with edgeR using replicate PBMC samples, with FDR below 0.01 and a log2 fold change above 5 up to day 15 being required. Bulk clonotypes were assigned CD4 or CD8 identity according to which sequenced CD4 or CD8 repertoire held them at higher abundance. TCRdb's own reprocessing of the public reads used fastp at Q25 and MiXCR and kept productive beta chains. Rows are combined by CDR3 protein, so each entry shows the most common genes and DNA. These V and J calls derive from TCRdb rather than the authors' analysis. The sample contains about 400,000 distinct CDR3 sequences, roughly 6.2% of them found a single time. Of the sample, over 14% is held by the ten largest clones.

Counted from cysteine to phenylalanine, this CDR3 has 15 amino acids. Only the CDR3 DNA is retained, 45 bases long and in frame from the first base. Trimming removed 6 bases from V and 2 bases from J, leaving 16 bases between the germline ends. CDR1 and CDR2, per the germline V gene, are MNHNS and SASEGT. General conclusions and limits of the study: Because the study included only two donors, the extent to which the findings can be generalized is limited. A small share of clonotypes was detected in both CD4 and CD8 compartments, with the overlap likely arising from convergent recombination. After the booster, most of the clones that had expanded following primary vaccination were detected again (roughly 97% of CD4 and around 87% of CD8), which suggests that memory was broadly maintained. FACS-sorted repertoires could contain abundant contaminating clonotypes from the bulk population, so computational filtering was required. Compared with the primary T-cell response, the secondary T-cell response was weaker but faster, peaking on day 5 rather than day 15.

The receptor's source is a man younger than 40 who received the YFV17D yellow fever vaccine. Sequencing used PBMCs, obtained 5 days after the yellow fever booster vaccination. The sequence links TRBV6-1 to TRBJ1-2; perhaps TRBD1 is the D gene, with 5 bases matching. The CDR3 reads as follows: CASSVQVSPNYGYTF. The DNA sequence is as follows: TGTGCCAGCAGCGTACAGGTTTCCCCAAACTATGGCTACACCTTC.